This TCR beta chain appears in the sequencing data of a study of blood T cell repertoires in COVID-19. Looking at the study overall: Nucleic acid was either cDNA or gDNA, and it came from T cells, B-cell-depleted T cells, or PBMCs.

In the original analysis: Nucleated cell number was recorded as an estimate derived from reference gene primer amplification. Assay used: immunoSEQ multiplex PCR; TCRdb lists only in-frame clones, some missing. V and J calls and clone size follow that table, whereas D and trimming were derived from the DNA. This repertoire shows 300,000 to 400,000 clones, 80% to 90% found once; its top ten account for roughly a tenth. Seattle's cohort entered during active infection and was followed longitudinally. J gave up 0 bases and V 4 bases, and 5 bases lay outside the gene matches. The CDR3 contains 17 residues. Germline V CDR1 and CDR2: SGHDT, YYEEEE.

Input material: peripheral blood. The genes are TRBV5-6 and TRBJ1-4; TRBD1 matches at 11 bases. This TCR derives from a young man with COVID-19, enrolled during active disease. CDR3 in amino acids: CASSTGTGGATNEKLFF. CDR3 nucleotides: TGTGCCAGCAGCACAGGGACAGGGGGTGCAACTAATGAAAAACTGTTTTTT.